Below are 25 T cell receptor beta chains sequenced from a single sample in a study of OX40 agonist ivuxolimab in advanced cancers. Here immunoSEQ multiplex PCR was the method, and the copy in TCRdb shows in-frame clones only, minus some. The sample shows about 61,000 clones, about four fifths of them seen only once. Sequenced here: CD4+ or CD8+ T cells sorted from blood, sampled in a trial of the OX40 agonist ivuxolimab. These receptors came from an adult with an advanced solid tumor such as melanoma, head and neck, liver or kidney cancer.

The chain has TRBV19 and TRBJ2-5; 11 bases agree with TRBD2. The J segment lost 6 bases and the V segment lost 5 bases, leaving 11 bases of the junction unmatched. CDR1 is LNHDA, CDR2 SQIVND, per germline (reference sequence). This CDR3 has 16 amino acids. CDR3 DNA sequence: TGTGCCAGTAGTTCCCGGGGACTAGCGGCTGGGAAGACCCAGTACTTC. It specifies CASSSRGLAAGKTQYF.

The CDR3 sequence is CASSLGLAWNTGELFF. CDR3 coding DNA: TGTGCCAGCAGCCTGGGGCTAGCGTGGAACACCGGGGAGCTGTTTTTT. V usage is TRBV5-4 and J usage is TRBJ2-2, with a weak D call TRBD2 (6 bases). Looked up from germline, CDR1 is SGHNT and CDR2 is YYREEE (reference sequence). The CDR3 totals 16 residues. V was cut by 4 bases and J by 1 base, with 14 bases left in between.

The table lists this clone with a count of one. The V call is TRBV10-3, the J call TRBJ2-2, with D perhaps given as TRBD1 or TRBD2 (5 bases each). Germline CDR1 and CDR2: ENHRY and SYGVKD. The CDR3 contains 15 residues. The V end lost 5 bases, the J end lost 4 bases, and 14 bases lay between the germline ends. CDR3 DNA sequence: TGTGCCATCAGTAACCGGGACCCGGGCACCGGGGAGCTGTTTTTT. As protein: CAISNRDPGTGELFF.

The chain joins TRBV30 to TRBJ2-6, with D perhaps matching TRBD1 or TRBD2 (6 bases each). The CDR3 consists of 16 residues. From germline, CDR1 is GTSNPN and CDR2 SVGIG (reference sequence). The V end was cut by 0 bases, the J end by 0 bases, with 9 bases between. The CDR3, as DNA: TGTGCCTGGAGTGTAGGGGGGTCCTCTGGGGCCAACGTCCTGACTTTC. This sequence encodes CAWSVGGSSGANVLTF.

J is TRBJ1-1 and V is TRBV5-1, with D possibly matching TRBD1 (5 bases). The CDR3 has 14 residues. V was trimmed by 0 bases and J by 12 bases, leaving 18 bases between them. In germline, CDR1 is SGHRS, CDR2 YFSETQ. CDR3 loop: CASSLDPGRRRSFF. CDR3 bases: TGCGCCAGCAGCTTGGACCCAGGGCGGCGAAGGTCTTTCTTT. Full variable domain (outside the CDR3, taken from reference TRBV5-1 and TRBJ1-1): KAGVTQTPRYLIKTRGQQVTLSCSPISGHRSVSWYQQTPGQGLQFLFEYFSETQRNKGNFPGRFSGRQFSNSRSEMNVSTLELGDSALYLCASSLDPGRRRSFFGQGTRLTVV.

J is TRBJ1-5 and V is TRBV7-2; TRBD1 agrees at 8 bases. V lost 7 bases to trimming and J lost 6 bases; unmatched junction nucleotides: 8. Germline-derived CDR1 and CDR2 are SGHTA and FQGNSA. The CDR3 covers 14 residues. The CDR3, as DNA: TGTGCCAGCACCCTCGGACAGGGTAGTCAGCCCCAGCATTTT. Its translation is CASTLGQGSQPQHF.

In DNA form, the CDR3 reads TGTGCCAGCAGTAGGTCACGGAATGAGCAGTTCTTC. Residues: CASSRSRNEQFF. V is TRBV2 and J is TRBJ2-1; the D is unclear. The V end was cut by 5 bases, the J end by 7 bases, with 9 bases between. The V gene's germline CDR1 is SNHLY and CDR2 FYNNEI. The CDR3 runs to 12 residues.

This rearrangement joins TRBV5-6 to TRBJ2-7, with TRBD2 as a possible D gene (6 bases). Trimming shortened V by 4 bases and J by 2 bases, and 13 bases separated the two germline ends. CDR1 is SGHDT, CDR2 YYEEEE, per germline. This CDR3 has 14 residues. The CDR3 DNA is TGTGCCAGCAGCCCGGGACTCGGCCCCTACGAGCAGTACTTC. This codes for CASSPGLGPYEQYF.

V is TRBV10-2 and J is TRBJ2-7; D is perhaps TRBD2 (6 bases). The CDR3 extends over 15 amino acids. Germline CDR1 WSHSY, CDR2 SAAADI. The V end lost 3 bases, the J end lost 4 bases, and 16 bases lay between the germline ends. For the CDR3, the DNA is TGCGCCAGCAGTGACGGCGGGGATAGAAGATACGAGCAGTACTTC. It yields the protein CASSDGGDRRYEQYF.

J is TRBJ2-5 and V is TRBV5-4; D is uncertain. Germline CDR1 reads SGHNT; CDR2 reads YYREEE (reference sequence). The germline V and J ends were trimmed by 0 bases and 2 bases, with 11 bases remaining between them. This CDR3 contains 15 residues. This CDR3 is CASSLDGGSQETQYF. The CDR3 nucleotides read TGTGCCAGCAGCTTGGATGGCGGCTCACAAGAGACCCAGTACTTC.

The V call is TRBV30, the J call TRBJ2-1; TRBD2 aligns across 10 bases. J was trimmed by 4 bases and V by 5 bases; bases with no gene match: 11. There are 16 residues in the CDR3. The V gene's germline CDR1 is GTSNPN and CDR2 SVGIG (reference sequence). CDR3 sequence: CAWGVKSGRVYNEQFF. The CDR3 DNA reads TGTGCCTGGGGGGTAAAAAGCGGGAGGGTTTACAATGAGCAGTTCTTC.

V usage is TRBV2 and J usage is TRBJ1-3; no firm D call. The CDR3 contains 15 residues. The germline gives CDR1 SNHLY, CDR2 FYNNEI. V was cut by 5 bases and J by 0 bases, with 11 bases left in between. CDR3 sequence reads: CASSQDGSSGNTIYF. In nucleotides, the CDR3 is TGTGCCAGCAGTCAAGACGGTAGCTCTGGAAACACCATATATTTT.

The sample holds a few counts of this clone. This chain links TRBV7-2 with TRBJ1-1; D remains unclear. Germline CDR1 SGHTA, CDR2 FQGNSA. Trimming took off 3 bases at V and 3 bases at J, with 11 bases between the two ends. The CDR3 is 14 residues long. DNA for the CDR3: TGTGCCAGCAGCTTTTTTGGCGGGGACACTGAAGCTTTCTTT. It yields the protein CASSFFGGDTEAFF.

This chain joins TRBV7-9 and TRBJ1-1; D possibly corresponds to TRBD1 (5 bases). CDR1 is SEHNR and CDR2 is FQNEAQ in the germline V gene (reference sequence). This CDR3 has 13 residues. V was trimmed by 3 bases and J by 1 base, leaving 6 bases between them. CDR3 loop: CASSFGANTEAFF. The CDR3 nucleotides are TGTGCCAGCAGCTTCGGGGCGAACACTGAAGCTTTCTTT.

The chain recombines TRBV27 with TRBJ2-3; tentative D call: TRBD1 (6 bases). Looked up from germline, CDR1 is MNHEY and CDR2 is SMNVEV (reference sequence). V lost 0 bases and J 2 bases, leaving 12 bases between the germline ends. The CDR3 is 16 amino acids. CDR3 residues: CASSLSPPGDTDTQYF. CDR3 coding DNA: TGTGCCAGCAGTTTATCGCCCCCAGGGGACACAGATACGCAGTATTTT.

This chain joins TRBV5-1 and TRBJ2-7; D unclear. Trimming took 4 bases from V and 6 from J, leaving 14 bases between them. The CDR3 is 13 amino acids. Germline V gene sequence: CDR1 SGHRS, CDR2 YFSETQ. The DNA for the CDR3 is TGCGCCAGCAGCCCGGACCAGCTCGGCGAGCAGTACTTC. Encoded protein: CASSPDQLGEQYF.

V gene TRBV2 combines with J gene TRBJ2-1; maybe TRBD2 (5 bases). The CDR3 sequence is 16 residues long. V lost 7 bases and J lost 0, with 16 bases in between. Germline values: CDR1 SNHLY, CDR2 FYNNEI. DNA of the CDR3: TGTGCCAGCACTAAGACTCGTGGAGGCTCCTACAATGAGCAGTTCTTC. Protein product: CASTKTRGGSYNEQFF.

This sequence joins TRBV7-9 and TRBJ1-2, with D possibly matching TRBD1 (5 bases). CDR3 length: 12 residues. CDR1 and CDR2 from the germline V gene are SEHNR and FQNEAQ (reference sequence). Trimming left V 3 bases short and J 9 bases short, with 11 bases between. For the CDR3, the DNA is TGTGCCAGCAGCTTGACAGATGAAAGCTACACCTTC. Its protein is CASSLTDESYTF.

The rearrangement links TRBV21-1 to TRBJ2-5; the DNA was not compared with TRBD2, the D call given in the table. TRBV21-1 is annotated as a pseudogene. The CDR3 is 17 residues long. CDR3 in DNA: TGTGCCAGCACCCTAAAGTTGAGGCGGGAGGGCCCAGAGACCCAGTACTTC. It specifies CASTLKLRREGPETQYF.

The chain carries TRBV5-8 and TRBJ2-1; D is possibly TRBD1 (5 bases). Trimming stripped 3 bases from V and 4 bases from J, with 11 bases between. There are 14 residues in the CDR3. CDR1 and CDR2 from the germline V gene are SGHTS and YDEGEE. CDR3 sequence: CASSSNTGYNEQFF. The CDR3 nucleotides read TGTGCCAGCAGCTCCAATACAGGATACAATGAGCAGTTCTTC.

This chain uses TRBV27 with TRBJ1-4, with D possibly TRBD1 on 6 matching bases. CDR3 length: 18 residues. Trimming shortened V by 2 bases and J by 3 bases, and 19 bases separated the two germline ends. Germline V gene sequence: CDR1 MNHEY, CDR2 SMNVEV (reference sequence). Here the CDR3 reads CASSLVFGVGGSNEKLFF. CDR3 bases: TGTGCCAGCAGTTTAGTGTTTGGCGTAGGGGGATCTAATGAAAAACTGTTTTTT.

This clone was detected once. The chain carries TRBV4-2 and TRBJ1-5, with D tentatively TRBD1 (6 bases). CDR3 length equals 15 residues. Trimming pared 5 bases from V and 4 bases from J, leaving 15 bases between. Germline values: CDR1 LGHNA, CDR2 YNFKEQ. CDR3 region: CASSLPGANNQPQHF. CDR3 DNA sequence: TGTGCCAGCAGCTTGCCGGGGGCGAATAATCAGCCCCAGCATTTT.

This clone has only one observation. The chain carries TRBV5-1 and TRBJ2-5; D gene ambiguous. Trimming cost V 0 bases and J 2 bases, with 11 bases left between them. Germline loops: CDR1 SGHRS, CDR2 YFSETQ. The CDR3 runs to 15 residues. The CDR3 nucleotides are TGCGCCAGCAGCTTGGTCTCCCAGGAGCAAGAGACCCAGTACTTC. This gives the protein CASSLVSQEQETQYF.

DNA of the CDR3: TGTGCCAGCAGCTTAGGGGACGCCGGGGAGCTGTTTTTT. Translating gives CASSLGDAGELFF. V is TRBV11-3 and J is TRBJ2-2; D may match TRBD1 or TRBD2 (5 bases each). V shed 1 base and J shed 6 bases, with 6 bases lying between them. This CDR3 is built from 13 residues. Germline V gives CDR1 SGHNT, CDR2 YENEEA.

The V gene is TRBV6-5, the J gene TRBJ1-4; 7 positions agree with TRBD1. Germline V gene lookup returns CDR1 MNHEY and CDR2 SVGAGI. This CDR3 is built from 14 residues. V gave up 4 bases and J gave up 6 bases; unmatched junction bases: 5. CDR3 in amino acids: CASSFRDRYEKLFF. CDR3 bases: TGTGCCAGCAGTTTCCGGGACAGATATGAAAAACTGTTTTTT.